This T cell receptor (beta chain) was found in a study of blood T cell repertoires in COVID-19 (dated by TCRdb to 2018 to 2021). For the study in its entirety: The collaborator samples originated in the United States, Italy and Spain and spanned the acute and convalescent phases of COVID-19. The material from the prospective study consisted of cDNA or gDNA derived from T cells, B-cell-depleted T cells, or PBMCs. The dataset comprised deeply sampled blood TCRbeta repertoires from subjects exposed to, actively infected with, or recovered from COVID-19. The repertoires were made available in a free public database intended to serve as a resource for research on the immune response to SARS-CoV-2. The samples were drawn from two sources: the first 160 participants of the ongoing ImmuneRACE study, and about 1,300 subjects contributed by 6 global collaborators. Sample metadata almost always included a de-identified subject ID, COVID-19 status, age in years and sex. HLA class I and class II types, where available, came from metadata supplied by the sample provider rather than from assay-based typing. General findings and caveats noted by the study authors: Clinical and demographic metadata were provided uncurated, with the amount varying by source and participant.

Enrolling through a virtual design, the prospective study's participants ranged in age from roughly 18 to 95 years and lived across some 22 United States geographic areas. In the prospective study, cohorts were assigned on the basis of participant-reported clinical history obtained from a screening survey and a study questionnaire. In the prospective study, whole blood, serum and a nasopharyngeal or oropharyngeal swab were collected from each participant by mobile phlebotomists. Prospective study participants could optionally give additional blood draws and questionnaires over an approximately 2-month period. Before DNA extraction, prospective study blood samples were shipped either frozen or at room temperature. Clipping removes 6 bases from V and 3 bases from J, with 10 as the unmatched junction base count. Reading the germline V gene gives CDR1 KGHDR and CDR2 SFDVKD. Measured from the cysteine to the phenylalanine, the CDR3 is 17 residues long. Kept here is only the CDR3 DNA, which spans 51 bases and is read in frame from base 1.

Of note for this clone: The specificity of this receptor is unknown. Base qualities are not recorded, but no much larger clone differs from it by a single base.

TCRbeta CDR3 regions were amplified from genomic DNA by means of the immunoSEQ Assay, a bias-controlled multiplex PCR. In the paper's pipeline: Within the assay, amplification of reference gene primers was used to estimate how many nucleated cells each sample contained. Sequence reads were collapsed and filtered to measure the absolute abundance of every unique TCRbeta CDR3 rearrangement. For each sample, productive Simpson clonality was calculated as the square root of Simpson's diversity index across productive rearrangements. TCRdb holds this immuneACCESS table with in-frame rearrangements only. Some clones are missing; in checked studies, unresolved V genes explain under half, and the rest has no known cause. The V and J calls and the clone size are those of that table, but D and trimming were determined from the DNA. The sample data list 250,000 or so clones, and 91% of these were observed just once. The ten largest clones represent 1.2% of the sample.

This TCR derives from a human donor in a cohort exposed to, infected with or recovered from COVID-19 (not recorded which). The donor label of this sample is uncertain. The sequencing sample was made of PBMCs or T cells enriched from blood (not recorded which). The chain employs TRBV24-1 and TRBJ2-2, and TRBD1 aligns with 9 junction nucleotides. The CDR3 protein: CATSTLGQGGDTGELFF. The nucleotide sequence is given as TGTGCCACCAGTACATTGGGACAGGGAGGGGACACCGGGGAGCTGTTTTTT.